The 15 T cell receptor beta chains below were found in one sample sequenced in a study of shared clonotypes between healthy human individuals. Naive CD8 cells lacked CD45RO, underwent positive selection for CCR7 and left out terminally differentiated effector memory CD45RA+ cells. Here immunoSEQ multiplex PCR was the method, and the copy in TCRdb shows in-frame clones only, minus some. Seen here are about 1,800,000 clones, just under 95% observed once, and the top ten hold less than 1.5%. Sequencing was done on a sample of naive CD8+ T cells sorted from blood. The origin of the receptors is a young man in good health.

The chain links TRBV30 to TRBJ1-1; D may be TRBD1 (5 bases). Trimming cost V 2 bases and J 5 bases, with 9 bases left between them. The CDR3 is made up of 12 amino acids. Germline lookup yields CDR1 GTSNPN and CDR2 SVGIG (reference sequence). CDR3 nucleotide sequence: TGTGCCTGGAGTTCGGGGCTGACTGAAGCTTTCTTT. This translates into CAWSSGLTEAFF.

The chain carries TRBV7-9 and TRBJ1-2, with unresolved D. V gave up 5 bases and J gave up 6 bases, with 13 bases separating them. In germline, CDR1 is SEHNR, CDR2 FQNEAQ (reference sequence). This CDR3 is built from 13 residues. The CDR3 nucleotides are TGTGCCAGCAGCGGTCGTGTTACCGATGGCTACACCTTC. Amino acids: CASSGRVTDGYTF.

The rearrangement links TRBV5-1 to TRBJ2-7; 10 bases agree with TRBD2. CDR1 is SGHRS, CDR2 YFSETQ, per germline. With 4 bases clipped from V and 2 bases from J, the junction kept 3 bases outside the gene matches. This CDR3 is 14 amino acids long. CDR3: CASSVSGRPYEQYF. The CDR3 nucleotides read TGCGCCAGCAGCGTTAGCGGGAGGCCCTACGAGCAGTACTTC.

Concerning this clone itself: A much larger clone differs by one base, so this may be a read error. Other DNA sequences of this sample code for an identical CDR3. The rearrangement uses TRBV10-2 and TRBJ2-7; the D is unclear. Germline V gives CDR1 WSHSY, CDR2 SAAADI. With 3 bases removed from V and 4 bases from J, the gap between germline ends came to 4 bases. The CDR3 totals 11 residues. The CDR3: CASSEGYEQYF. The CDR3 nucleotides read TGCGCCAGCAGTGAAGGGTACGAGCAGTACTTC.

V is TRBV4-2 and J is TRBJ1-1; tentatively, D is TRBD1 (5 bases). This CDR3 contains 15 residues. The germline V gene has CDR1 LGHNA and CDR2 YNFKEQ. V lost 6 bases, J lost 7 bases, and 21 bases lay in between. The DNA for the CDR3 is TGTGCCAGCAGTCACCCGGGGGTGACAGCAGATGAAGCTTTCTTT. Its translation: CASSHPGVTADEAFF.

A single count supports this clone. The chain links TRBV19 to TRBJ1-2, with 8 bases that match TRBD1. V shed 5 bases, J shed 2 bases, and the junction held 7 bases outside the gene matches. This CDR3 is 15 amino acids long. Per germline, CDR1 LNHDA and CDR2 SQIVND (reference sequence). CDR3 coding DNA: TGTGCCAGTAGTCCGGAGGACAGGGCAAACTATGGCTACACCTTC. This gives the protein CASSPEDRANYGYTF. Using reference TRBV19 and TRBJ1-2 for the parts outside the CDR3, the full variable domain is DGGITQSPKYLFRKEGQNVTLSCEQNLNHDAMYWYRQDPGQGLRLIYYSQIVNDFQKGDIAEGYSVSREKKESFPLTVTSAQKNPTAFYLCASSPEDRANYGYTFGSGTRLTVV.

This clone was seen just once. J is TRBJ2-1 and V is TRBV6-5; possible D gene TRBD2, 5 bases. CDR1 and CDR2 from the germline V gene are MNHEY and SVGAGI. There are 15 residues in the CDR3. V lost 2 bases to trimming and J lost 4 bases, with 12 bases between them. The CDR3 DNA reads TGTGCCAGCAGTTACCTCCCGGTAGCGTACAATGAGCAGTTCTTC. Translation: CASSYLPVAYNEQFF.

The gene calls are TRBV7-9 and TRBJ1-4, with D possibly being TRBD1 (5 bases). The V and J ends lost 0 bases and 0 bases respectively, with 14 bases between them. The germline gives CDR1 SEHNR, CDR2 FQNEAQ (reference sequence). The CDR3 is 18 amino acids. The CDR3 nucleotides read TGTGCCAGCAGCTTAGCGGAGGGGTTTGGGACAACTAATGAAAAACTGTTTTTT. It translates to CASSLAEGFGTTNEKLFF.

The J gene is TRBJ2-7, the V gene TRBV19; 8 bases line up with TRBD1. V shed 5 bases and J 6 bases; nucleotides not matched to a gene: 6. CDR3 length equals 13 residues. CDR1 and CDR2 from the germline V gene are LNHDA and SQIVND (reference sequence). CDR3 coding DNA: TGTGCCAGTAGTTGGACAGGGCCAAGCGAGCAGTACTTC. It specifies CASSWTGPSEQYF.

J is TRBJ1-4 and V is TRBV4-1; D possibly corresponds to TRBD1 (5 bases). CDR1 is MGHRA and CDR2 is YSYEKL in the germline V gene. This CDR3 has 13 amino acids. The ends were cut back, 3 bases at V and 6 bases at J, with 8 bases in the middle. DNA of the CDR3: TGCGCCAGCAGCCAGAGGGGAGATGAAAAACTGTTTTTT. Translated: CASSQRGDEKLFF.

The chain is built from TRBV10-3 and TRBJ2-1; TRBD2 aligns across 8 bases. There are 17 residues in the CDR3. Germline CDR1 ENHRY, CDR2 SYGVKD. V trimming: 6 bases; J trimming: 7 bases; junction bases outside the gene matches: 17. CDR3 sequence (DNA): TGTGCCATCAGGGCTACAGTTGGACCGGGGGGGCAGAATGAGCAGTTCTTC. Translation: CAIRATVGPGGQNEQFF.

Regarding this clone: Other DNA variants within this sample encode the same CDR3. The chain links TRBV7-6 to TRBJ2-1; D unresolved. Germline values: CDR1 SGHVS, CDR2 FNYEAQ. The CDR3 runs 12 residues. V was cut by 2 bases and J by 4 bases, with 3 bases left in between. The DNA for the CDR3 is TGTGCCAGCAGCTTATCTTACAATGAGCAGTTCTTC. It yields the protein CASSLSYNEQFF.

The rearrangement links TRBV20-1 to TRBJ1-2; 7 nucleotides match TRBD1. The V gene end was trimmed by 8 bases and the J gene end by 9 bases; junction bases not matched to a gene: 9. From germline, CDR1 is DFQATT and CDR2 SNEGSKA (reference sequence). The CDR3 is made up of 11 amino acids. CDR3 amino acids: CSFGTESRYTF. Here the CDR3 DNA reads TGCAGTTTCGGGACAGAGTCCCGCTACACCTTC.

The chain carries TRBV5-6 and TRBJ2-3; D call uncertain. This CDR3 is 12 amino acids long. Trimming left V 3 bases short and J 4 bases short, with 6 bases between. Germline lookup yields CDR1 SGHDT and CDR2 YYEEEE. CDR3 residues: CASSWMADTQYF. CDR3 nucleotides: TGTGCCAGCAGCTGGATGGCAGATACGCAGTATTTT. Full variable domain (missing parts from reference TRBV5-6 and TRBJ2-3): DAGVTQSPTHLIKTRGQQVTLRCSPKSGHDTVSWYQQALGQGPQFIFQYYEEEERQRGNFPDRFSGHQFPNYSSELNVNALLLGDSALYLCASSWMADTQYFGPGTRLTVL.

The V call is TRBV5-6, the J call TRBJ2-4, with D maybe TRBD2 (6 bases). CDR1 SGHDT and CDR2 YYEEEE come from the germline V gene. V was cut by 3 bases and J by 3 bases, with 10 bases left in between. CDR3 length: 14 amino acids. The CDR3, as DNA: TGTGCCAGCAGCTGGCCGGGACTCAAAAACATTCAGTACTTC. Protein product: CASSWPGLKNIQYF.